Listed below are T cell receptor beta chains from one sample, sequenced in a study of blood T cell repertoires in COVID-19. Sequencing used immunoSEQ multiplex PCR; TCRdb keeps in-frame clones, though not all of them. The sample consists of about 210,000 clones, 80% to 90% of them appearing once. The specimen was peripheral blood. These receptors were obtained from a woman between 50 and 59 years old with acute or convalescent COVID-19. CDR3s include the opening cysteine and the closing phenylalanine or tryptophan. Fields, in order: CDR3 protein, J gene, V gene.

CDR3: CASSGGTGGTGELFF; J: TRBJ2-2; V: TRBV7-8
CDR3: CASSREQPQHF; J: TRBJ1-5; V: TRBV28
CDR3: CASSFAGGKDQPQHF; J: TRBJ1-5; V: TRBV28
CDR3: CASSSGKGSGYTF; J: TRBJ1-2; V: TRBV28
CDR3: CASSEEVSRGDQPQHF; J: TRBJ1-5; V: TRBV6-1
CDR3: CASSLLPAGAQETQYF; J: TRBJ2-5; V: TRBV5-8
CDR3: CASSLSNRNYGYTF; J: TRBJ1-2; V: TRBV5-4
CDR3: CASRTGSAKEKLFF; J: TRBJ1-4; V: TRBV6-6
CDR3: CSASSGRYTNYGYTF; J: TRBJ1-2; V: TRBV20-1
CDR3: CASSSAGETQYF; J: TRBJ2-5; V: TRBV14
CDR3: CASSETQYF; J: TRBJ2-5; V: TRBV10-1
CDR3: CASPPGPQGWTDTQYF; J: TRBJ2-3; V: TRBV28
CDR3: CASSLKRGGKEETQYF; J: TRBJ2-5; V: TRBV7-8
CDR3: CASSSRPQGESTEAFF; J: TRBJ1-1; V: TRBV5-1
CDR3: CASSQDSGRANEQYF; J: TRBJ2-7; V: TRBV4-1
CDR3: CSAMTDMNTEAFF; J: TRBJ1-1; V: TRBV29-1
CDR3: CASGLTRTSFSGANVLTF; J: TRBJ2-6; V: TRBV12-5
CDR3: CASRGGTTDTQYF; J: TRBJ2-3; V: TRBV11-2
CDR3: CASSESGQGKLQPQHF; J: TRBJ1-5; V: TRBV10-2
CDR3: CASYISGSTRTQYF; J: TRBJ2-3; V: TRBV2
CDR3: CAWRKGGTEAFF; J: TRBJ1-1; V: TRBV30
CDR3: CSGTEGNEQYF; J: TRBJ2-7; V: TRBV20-1
CDR3: CASSMGLAGATNTGELFF; J: TRBJ2-2; V: TRBV5-4
CDR3: CASTRQIQETQYF; J: TRBJ2-5; V: TRBV5-6